These 28 T cell receptor beta chains share one sample of origin, sequenced in a study of T cell responses to AZD1222 COVID-19 vaccine. Generated by immunoSEQ multiplex PCR, the TCRdb table keeps only in-frame clones and is missing some. This table has approximately 82,000 clones, 90% appearing once. Material: peripheral blood, obtained on day 0 of AZD1222 vaccination. The receptor set was obtained from an adult in good health.

This clone was seen a single time. The chain joins TRBV3-1 (or the pseudogene TRBV3-2) to TRBJ1-5, with D possibly TRBD1 on 6 matching bases. The CDR3 runs to 14 residues. Trimming took off 5 bases at V and 4 bases at J, with 12 bases between the two ends. Germline V lookup: CDR1 LGHDT, CDR2 YNNKEL (reference sequence). CDR3 bases: TGTGCCAGCAGCAACTCTGACAGGAATCAGCCCCAGCATTTT. Translated: CASSNSDRNQPQHF.

V is TRBV24-1 and J is TRBJ2-1; the match to TRBD1 covers 7 bases. The CDR3 totals 15 residues. Germline trimming cut 1 base from V and 8 bases from J; bases unmatched to any gene: 7. Germline CDR1 is KGHDR and CDR2 is SFDVKD. DNA for the CDR3: TGTGCCACCAGTGATTTCAGACAGGGTTACGATGAGCAGTTCTTC. It is translated as CATSDFRQGYDEQFF.

This chain joins TRBV2 and TRBJ2-7, with D perhaps being TRBD1 or TRBD2 (5 bases each). V was pared by 6 bases and J by 2 bases, with 8 bases between. From germline, CDR1 is SNHLY and CDR2 FYNNEI. The CDR3 covers 12 residues. The CDR3 DNA reads TGTGCCAGCAGCTGGGGGACCTACGAGCAGTACTTC. The encoded protein is CASSWGTYEQYF. The entire variable domain, with the rest obtained from reference TRBV2 and TRBJ2-7, is as follows: EPEVTQTPSHQVTQMGQEVILRCVPISNHLYFYWYRQILGQKVEFLVSFYNNEISEKSEIFDDQFSVERPDGSNFTLKIRSTKLEDSAMYFCASSWGTYEQYFGPGTRLTVT.

The chain carries TRBV18 and TRBJ2-7, with TRBD2 matching 13 bases. The CDR3 has 16 residues. V was pared by 3 bases and J by 2 bases, with 4 bases of the junction left unmatched. CDR1 and CDR2 from the germline V gene are KGHSH and LQKENI. In nucleotides, the CDR3 is TGTGCCAGCTCACCGCAGGGGACTAGCGGGGCCTACGAGCAGTACTTC. Amino acid sequence: CASSPQGTSGAYEQYF.

This chain's CDR3 is CASTRSGALETQYF. In DNA form, the CDR3 reads TGTGCCAGCACCCGGTCGGGGGCCCTAGAGACCCAGTACTTC. The chain employs TRBV3-1 (or the pseudogene TRBV3-2) and TRBJ2-5; D assignment may be TRBD1 or TRBD2 (6 bases each). V gave up 7 bases and J gave up 4 bases, with 16 bases separating them. Germline assignment: CDR1 LGHDT and CDR2 YNNKEL (reference sequence). This CDR3 spans 14 amino acids.

The rearrangement links TRBV7-9 to TRBJ2-1, with D hard to call. Germline V lookup: CDR1 SEHNR, CDR2 FQNEAQ (reference sequence). This CDR3 spans 15 amino acids. With 6 bases removed from V and 7 bases from J, the gap between germline ends came to 19 bases. The CDR3 DNA reads TGTGCCAGCAGTTCACAGAGTTATATGGGGAATGAGCAGTTCTTC. Translated: CASSSQSYMGNEQFF.

This sequence joins TRBV9 and TRBJ2-1, with D possibly being TRBD1 or TRBD2 (6 bases each). Trimming stripped 1 base from V and 4 bases from J, with 12 bases between. Germline CDR1 reads SGDLS; CDR2 reads YYNGEE. This CDR3 is built from 15 residues. The CDR3 loop reads CASSVMRGTYNEQFF. CDR3 coding DNA: TGTGCCAGCAGCGTAATGAGGGGGACTTACAATGAGCAGTTCTTC.

The V call is TRBV28, the J call TRBJ1-1; D gene ambiguous. V lost 6 bases, J lost 11 bases, and 16 bases lay in between. Germline values: CDR1 MDHEN, CDR2 SYDVKM. The CDR3 is made up of 12 amino acids. CDR3 residues: CASSYLGLGAFF. For the CDR3, the DNA is TGTGCCAGCAGCTACCTAGGGTTGGGGGCTTTCTTT.

About this clone itself: One end of the junction is discordant with germline, which a read error may explain. V and J are TRBV5-4 and TRBJ1-3; D not certain. CDR3 length: 13 amino acids. The germline V gene has CDR1 SGHNT and CDR2 YYREEE (reference sequence). The CDR3 reads CASRVNSGNAIYF. The CDR3 DNA reads as TGTGCCAGCAGGGTAAACTCTGGAAACGCCATATATTTT.

CDR3: CASTPGAGGRETQYF. The CDR3 DNA follows: TGTGCCAGCACCCCAGGAGCGGGGGGCCGGGAGACCCAGTACTTC. This sequence joins TRBV7-2 and TRBJ2-5; 9 bases are a match to TRBD2. This CDR3 spans 15 amino acids. The V gene's germline CDR1 is SGHTA and CDR2 FQGNSA. V dropped 7 bases and J dropped 5; count of bases not matched to a gene: 11.

The chain joins TRBV4-3 to TRBJ1-6, with D unclear. This CDR3 region has 15 residues. V gave up 1 base and J gave up 2 bases, with 6 bases separating them. Germline V gene sequence: CDR1 LGHNA, CDR2 YSLEER. CDR3 sequence reads: CASSQVRTYNSPLHF. The CDR3 DNA follows: TGCGCCAGCAGCCAAGTACGGACCTATAATTCACCCCTCCACTTT.

V and J are TRBV7-2 and TRBJ1-2; 12 bases map to TRBD1. This CDR3 contains 15 residues. The V gene end was trimmed by 5 bases and the J gene end by 3 bases; junction bases not matched to a gene: 4. Germline loops: CDR1 SGHTA, CDR2 FQGNSA. The CDR3 loop is CASSPGTGGHYGYTF. The CDR3 nucleotides are TGTGCCAGCAGCCCCGGGACAGGGGGCCACTATGGCTACACCTTC.

The genes are TRBV4-2 and TRBJ2-7; D perhaps matches TRBD1 (6 bases). V was clipped by 0 bases and J by 2 bases, with 11 bases between them. CDR3 length: 15 residues. The germline V gene has CDR1 LGHNA and CDR2 YNFKEQ. CDR3: CASSQEKGGTYEQYF. The CDR3 DNA sequence: TGTGCCAGCAGCCAAGAGAAAGGGGGAACCTACGAGCAGTACTTC.

The chain couples TRBV25-1 to TRBJ2-7; 7 positions match TRBD2. V gave up 4 bases and J gave up 3 bases; unmatched junction bases: 3. The length of the CDR3 is 13 residues. Germline CDR1 MGHDK, CDR2 SYGVNS. The CDR3 DNA sequence: TGTGCCAGCAGTGGTCTAGCGGACTACGAGCAGTACTTC. Protein sequence: CASSGLADYEQYF.

The chain combines TRBV20-1 with TRBJ1-1, with TRBD1 matching over 7 bases. CDR1 is DFQATT, CDR2 SNEGSKA, per germline (reference sequence). The CDR3 totals 10 residues. Trimming took 2 bases from V and 13 from J; bases not matched to a gene: 4. This CDR3 is CSARSGQNFF. Here the CDR3 DNA reads TGCAGTGCTAGATCGGGACAGAATTTCTTT.

The chain is built from TRBV2 and TRBJ2-1; 7 positions match TRBD1. The V segment lost 4 bases and the J segment 5 bases; nucleotides outside the gene matches: 5. Germline V gives CDR1 SNHLY, CDR2 FYNNEI. This CDR3 region has 14 residues. The CDR3 sequence is CASSVAGGNNEQFF. CDR3 DNA: TGTGCCAGCAGTGTGGCAGGGGGAAACAATGAGCAGTTCTTC. The variable domain in full, with the rest retrieved from reference TRBV2 and TRBJ2-1, is EPEVTQTPSHQVTQMGQEVILRCVPISNHLYFYWYRQILGQKVEFLVSFYNNEISEKSEIFDDQFSVERPDGSNFTLKIRSTKLEDSAMYFCASSVAGGNNEQFFGPGTRLTVL.

The chain carries TRBV6-5 and TRBJ2-5; TRBD2 aligns across 7 bases. The CDR3 length is 13 residues. V shed 5 bases and J 2 bases; nucleotides not matched to a gene: 2. Germline CDR1 reads MNHEY; CDR2 reads SVGAGI. The CDR3 DNA follows: TGTGCCAGCAGTAGGGACTATCAAGAGACCCAGTACTTC. Translated: CASSRDYQETQYF.

The chain is built from TRBV12-3 or TRBV12-4 and TRBJ2-1; 7 positions agree with TRBD1. The CDR3 consists of 13 residues. Losses at the gene ends were 6 bases for V and 7 bases for J; bases not matched to a gene: 6. The CDR3 coding sequence is TGTGCCAGCAGCCTGACAGGGTGGAATGAGCAGTTCTTC. This gives the protein CASSLTGWNEQFF.

The chain joins TRBV5-6 to TRBJ1-6; tentatively, D is TRBD1 (6 bases). The CDR3 contains 16 residues. The germline V gene has CDR1 SGHDT and CDR2 YYEEEE. Trimming took off 0 bases at V and 3 bases at J, with 10 bases between the two ends. This CDR3 is CASSLGGGGYNSPLHF. In nucleotides, the CDR3 is TGTGCCAGCAGCTTGGGGGGAGGGGGCTATAATTCACCCCTCCACTTT.

The chain employs TRBV27 and TRBJ2-6; D is unclear. V was shortened by 7 bases and J by 2 bases, with 6 bases between the two germline ends. The CDR3 covers 13 residues. Per germline, CDR1 MNHEY and CDR2 SMNVEV (reference sequence). This chain's CDR3 is CASTVTGANVLTF. The CDR3 DNA is TGTGCCAGCACCGTAACTGGGGCCAACGTCCTGACTTTC.

The chain recombines TRBV18 with TRBJ1-4; tentative D call: TRBD1 (6 bases). With 3 bases removed from V and 2 bases from J, the gap between germline ends came to 10 bases. The CDR3 sequence is 15 residues long. Per germline, CDR1 KGHSH and CDR2 LQKENI. The CDR3 DNA reads TGTGCCAGCTCACCCAACAGGGCTACTAATGAAAAACTGTTTTTT. Encoded protein: CASSPNRATNEKLFF.

The chain couples TRBV3-1 (or the pseudogene TRBV3-2) to TRBJ2-5; 13 bases line up with TRBD2. The CDR3 has 16 residues. Germline V gene sequence: CDR1 LGHDT, CDR2 YNNKEL (reference sequence). Trimming took 3 bases from V and 1 from J; bases not matched to a gene: 2. The CDR3 here is CASSQTSGGPQETQYF. The CDR3, as DNA: TGTGCCAGCAGCCAGACTAGCGGGGGGCCCCAAGAGACCCAGTACTTC.

The chain couples TRBV7-2 to TRBJ2-3, with D perhaps assigned TRBD1 or TRBD2 (5 bases each). This CDR3 is 14 amino acids long. The germline V gene has CDR1 SGHTA and CDR2 FQGNSA. Trimming shortened V by 4 bases and J by 5 bases, and 13 bases separated the two germline ends. As DNA, the CDR3 is TGTGCCAGCAGCTGGGACCACACTGGAGATACGCAGTATTTT. It yields the protein CASSWDHTGDTQYF.

CDR3 DNA: TGTGCCAGCAGCCCTAATTGGGGGGCGGGTAATGAGCAGTTCTTC. Encoded protein: CASSPNWGAGNEQFF. This chain uses TRBV14 with TRBJ2-1; either TRBD1 or TRBD2 may fit D (6 bases each). CDR3 length: 15 amino acids. Trimming removed 4 bases from V and 7 bases from J, with 17 bases in between. Germline V CDR1 and CDR2: SGHDN, FVKESK.

The rearrangement joins TRBV28 to TRBJ2-7; either TRBD1 or TRBD2 may fit D (5 bases each). In germline, CDR1 is MDHEN, CDR2 SYDVKM. The ends were cut back, 8 bases at V and 7 bases at J, with 21 bases in the middle. CDR3 size: 14 residues. CDR3 sequence reads: CASDPRAGNDEQYF. The CDR3 DNA sequence: TGTGCCAGCGATCCGCGGGCAGGGAACGATGAGCAGTACTTC.

This sequence joins TRBV13 and TRBJ1-4; D is uncertain. The CDR3 runs to 12 residues. The germline CDR1 and CDR2 sequences are PRHDT and FYEKMQ (reference sequence). V lost 2 bases and J lost 5, with 3 bases in between. DNA of the CDR3: TGTGCCAGCAGCTTAATCAATGAAAAACTGTTTTTT. Its translation: CASSLINEKLFF.

The chain links TRBV7-9 to TRBJ1-2, with 8 bases matching TRBD1. The CDR3 length is 17 residues. Unmatched junction bases numbered 18, after V lost 5 bases and J lost 7 bases. CDR1 is SEHNR and CDR2 is FQNEAQ in the germline V gene (reference sequence). CDR3 sequence reads: CASSEAGRQGPTGGYTF. The CDR3 nucleotides read TGTGCCAGCAGCGAAGCCGGTCGACAGGGGCCCACCGGTGGCTACACCTTC.

This clone was seen just once. This chain connects TRBV6-1 to TRBJ1-5; no clear D gene. With 0 bases removed from V and 0 bases from J, the gap between germline ends came to 3 bases. This CDR3 comprises 14 residues. Germline-derived CDR1 and CDR2 are MNHNS and SASEGT. The CDR3 sequence is CASSEAFSNQPQHF. The CDR3, as DNA: TGTGCCAGCAGTGAAGCATTTAGCAATCAGCCCCAGCATTTT.